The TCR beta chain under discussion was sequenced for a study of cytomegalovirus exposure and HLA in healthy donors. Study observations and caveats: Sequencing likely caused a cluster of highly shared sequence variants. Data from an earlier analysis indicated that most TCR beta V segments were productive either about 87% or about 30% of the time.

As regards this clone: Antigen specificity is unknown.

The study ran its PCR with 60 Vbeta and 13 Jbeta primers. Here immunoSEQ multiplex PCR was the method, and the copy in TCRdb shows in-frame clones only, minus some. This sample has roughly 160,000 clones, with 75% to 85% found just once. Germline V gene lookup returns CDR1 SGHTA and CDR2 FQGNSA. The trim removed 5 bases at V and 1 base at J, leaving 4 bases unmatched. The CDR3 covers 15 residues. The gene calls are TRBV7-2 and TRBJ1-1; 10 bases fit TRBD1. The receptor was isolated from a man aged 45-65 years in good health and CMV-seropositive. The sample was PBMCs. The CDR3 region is CASSPGQGSNTEAFF. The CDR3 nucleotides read TGTGCCAGCAGCCCGGGACAGGGGTCGAACACTGAAGCTTTCTTT.